The entry below describes one T cell receptor beta chain. The antigen it binds to is not known. No clone much larger than this one lies a single base away; base qualities are absent. Healthy HIV-negative adults with no recently reported acute infections or vaccinations were included as donors. All donors were Caucasian adults living in Nashville, Tennessee, USA. CD4+ T cells were enriched through magnetic negative selection, after which naive cells were positively selected on CD45RA and the remaining negative fraction served as the memory subset. After blood collection by leukapheresis, PBMCs were isolated using Ficoll-Histopaque density gradient centrifugation and then cryopreserved in the vapor phase of liquid nitrogen. Analytical flow cytometry was used to check the purity and quantity of every magnetically sorted T cell population. Each sorted fraction had its genomic DNA isolated and then quantified by UV absorbance on a Nanodrop 2000c.

According to the germline V gene, CDR1 reads SGDLS and CDR2 reads YYNGEE. CDR3 length: 13 amino acids, cysteine to phenylalanine. The kept DNA is CDR3 alone, 39 bases in frame from the first base. V is clipped by 4 bases and J by 4 bases, and the sequence between their germline boundaries is 12 bases long. TCR CDR3 regions were amplified from genomic DNA by multiplex PCR using the deep immunoSEQ assay. Genomic DNA extracted from each cell subset was distributed evenly over all wells of several immunoSEQ 96-well plates, and each plate served as one replicate. For sorted subsets, each replicate PCR was loaded with about 0.2 ug genomic DNA, equivalent to 30,000 or so T cell genomes. Purified libraries were measured with a Qubit 3.0 fluorometer, size-checked on a Bioanalyzer 2100, and measured again with the KAPA Library Quantification kit. Every immunoSEQ 96-well plate was sequenced on a separate single-read 150-cycle Illumina NextSeq 550 flow cell. The original pipeline was this. The immunoSEQ output contained only junctional sequences without quality scores, so filtering could not match that applied to full-length reads. To assign V/J genes and CDR3, sequences were annotated against IMGT germline references using PyIR, a Python wrapper for IgBLAST v1.9. Any read was removed if the V/J assignment was weak (E-value above 1e-6), the CDR3 was missing, or the read contained stop codons, out-of-frame junctions, or ambiguous translated residues. V3J clonotypes were defined as sequences sharing the same inferred V gene, J gene, and CDR3 amino acid sequence. To compute the percentage overlap between repertoires, the number of shared unique clonotypes was divided by the size of the smaller repertoire. RTK rarefaction, the Chao1 estimator, and Recon v2.1 estimates of unobserved clonotypes were used to assess repertoire richness. OLGA was used to compute generation probabilities for all TCRbeta clonotypes that the gDNA method yielded from several donors. The table comes from immuneACCESS by way of TCRdb, which keeps in-frame sequences with V and J called. Part of the clones is missing from these tables; in studies checked, under half for an unresolved V gene and the rest for unknown reasons. V, J and clone size derive from that table, while D and trimming were established from the DNA sequence. The sample has a few hundred thousand clones on record, about 70% of them singletons. The ten largest account for about 10% of the sample.

The sample originates from a study of shared clonotypes between healthy human individuals (dated by TCRdb to between 2020 and 2021). Describing the broader study: Three men and two women, aged 18 to 49 years, made up the cohort. For each donor, CD4 naive and CD4 memory were each given three plates, CD8 naive was given two plates, and CD8 memory was given one plate. The study deeply sequenced blood TCR repertoires of about 5 healthy adults to estimate repertoire size and the extent of clonotype sharing between individuals. To increase sequencing depth and limit assay-specific biases, different laboratories used diverse techniques to prepare libraries and sequence TCR repertoires. Between about 0.94 and 8.9 billion PBMCs per donor were obtained by leukapheresis.

The study at large found these results: Incomplete sequencing was indicated by rarefaction of sorted-subset datasets, despite the large sequencing depth. Estimated clonotype richness was generally larger for naive than for memory subsets. Pairwise subsampling indicated that sequencing depth was expected to affect the degree of clonotype sharing among donors. Across a handful of donors, 5% to 6% of naive CD4, roughly 3.5% of naive CD8, about 2% of memory CD4, and under 0.45% of memory CD8 clonotypes were shared. Only blood was sampled, and tissue TCR repertoires likely differ from those in blood. Because the study included a small number of donors, the genetic and exposure-history diversity represented was limited. Higher generation probabilities were observed for clonotypes shared by all four sorted-subset donors than for non-shared clonotypes.

The sequence came from a man between 25 and 39 years old in good health. The receptor chain draws on TRBV9 and TRBJ2-7; a tentative D match to TRBD2 spans 6 bases. Sequencing was carried out using memory CD4+ T cells sorted from blood. The sample's cell subset or site label is to be understood as: CD45RA-negative fraction. The DNA sequence reads TGTGCCAGCAGCACCCTTGCGGGGTACGAGCAGTACTTC. It encodes CASSTLAGYEQYF.